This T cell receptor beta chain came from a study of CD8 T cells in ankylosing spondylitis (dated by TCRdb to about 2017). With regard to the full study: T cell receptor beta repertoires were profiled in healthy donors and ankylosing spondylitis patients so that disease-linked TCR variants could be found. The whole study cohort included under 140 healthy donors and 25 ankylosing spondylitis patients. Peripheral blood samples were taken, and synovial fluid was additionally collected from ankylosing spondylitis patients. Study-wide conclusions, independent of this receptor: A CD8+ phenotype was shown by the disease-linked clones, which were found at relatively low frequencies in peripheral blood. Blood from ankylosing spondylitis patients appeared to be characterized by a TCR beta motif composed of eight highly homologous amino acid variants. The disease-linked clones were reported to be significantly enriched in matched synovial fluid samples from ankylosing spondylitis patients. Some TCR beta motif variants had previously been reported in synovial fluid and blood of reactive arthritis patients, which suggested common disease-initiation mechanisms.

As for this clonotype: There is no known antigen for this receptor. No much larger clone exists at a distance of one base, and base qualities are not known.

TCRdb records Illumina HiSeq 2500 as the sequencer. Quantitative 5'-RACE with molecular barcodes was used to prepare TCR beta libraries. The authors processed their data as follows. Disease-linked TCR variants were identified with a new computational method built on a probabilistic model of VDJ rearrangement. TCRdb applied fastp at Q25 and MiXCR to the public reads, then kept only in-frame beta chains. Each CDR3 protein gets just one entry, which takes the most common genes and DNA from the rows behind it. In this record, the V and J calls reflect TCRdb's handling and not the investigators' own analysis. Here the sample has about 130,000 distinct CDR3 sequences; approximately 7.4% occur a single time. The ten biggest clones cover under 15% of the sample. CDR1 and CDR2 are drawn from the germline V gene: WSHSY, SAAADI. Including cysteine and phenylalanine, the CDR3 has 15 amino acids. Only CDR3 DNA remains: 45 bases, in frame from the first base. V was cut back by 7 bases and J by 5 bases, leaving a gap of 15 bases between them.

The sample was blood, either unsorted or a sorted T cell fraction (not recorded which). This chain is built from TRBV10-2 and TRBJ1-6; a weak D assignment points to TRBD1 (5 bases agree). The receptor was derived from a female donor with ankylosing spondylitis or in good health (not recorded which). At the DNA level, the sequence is TGCGCCAGCACCGGACGGGGACCGGATAATTCACCCCTCCACTTT. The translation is CASTGRGPDNSPLHF.